This T cell receptor (beta chain) is from a study of blood T cell repertoires in COVID-19. Looking at the study overall: The analysed material was cDNA or gDNA that came from T cells, B-cell-depleted T cells, or PBMCs.

A COVID-19 case had been met by exposed participants during the 2 weeks before study entry. The germline V gene has CDR1 SGHNT and CDR2 YENEEA. V gave up 5 bases and J gave up 2 bases; unmatched junction bases: 10. The CDR3 is made up of 18 amino acids. Sequencing was performed with immunoSEQ multiplex PCR; in TCRdb, only in-frame clones are kept and a portion is missing. The sample includes roughly 200,000 clones, about 86% of them seen just once. This clone appeared a few times. The TCR sequence derives from a woman in her thirties who had been exposed to COVID-19. Sequencing was carried out using PBMCs or T cells enriched from blood (not recorded which). V and J are TRBV11-3 and TRBJ2-6; 9 bases agree with TRBD1. Here the CDR3 reads CASSPLGQGFAGANVLTF. The CDR3 DNA reads TGTGCCAGCAGCCCCCTGGGACAGGGTTTCGCTGGGGCCAACGTCCTGACTTTC.